This is a list of T cell receptor beta chains from one sample in a study of cytomegalovirus exposure and HLA in healthy donors. The data were produced by immunoSEQ multiplex PCR, yet TCRdb's version contains in-frame clones alone and is incomplete. This repertoire shows about 150,000 clones, around three quarters found once; its top ten account for roughly 2%. The sequencing sample was made of PBMCs. All receptors derive from a man aged 35 to 55 in good health and CMV-seronegative. The conserved cysteine and the conserved F or W are not part of the CDR3 here.

j_call v_call cdr3_aa
TRBJ2-1 TRBV5-1 ASSPSGRAAEQF
TRBJ2-1 TRBV30 AWSVRLRGGFEQF
TRBJ2-2 TRBV7-8 ASSLGLGGAGELF
TRBJ1-2 TRBV10-2 ASSGYGTGVYGYT
TRBJ2-1 TRBV18 ASSPGQANYNEQF
TRBJ1-1 TRBV7-5 VRSWGTGLNTEAF
TRBJ2-1 TRBV19 ASSITGLGNEQF
TRBJ2-2 TRBV2 ASSYSPTGELF
TRBJ2-2 TRBV2 ASRSAGSGETGELF
TRBJ2-5 TRBV6-5 ASSYGTLQETQY
TRBJ2-1 TRBV6-5 ASSTIAGGYNEQF
TRBJ1-1 TRBV5-6 ASSSGVVTEAF
TRBJ2-2 TRBV27 ASSLLRSWGQVVGELF
TRBJ1-5 TRBV9 ASSAGGEYRPQH
TRBJ2-3 TRBV5-1 ASSFGNQGTDTQY
TRBJ2-7 TRBV2 ASSAWRGAVRGREQY
TRBJ2-7 TRBV7-2 ASSWGLAGRGDLYEQY
TRBJ1-4 TRBV15 ATSRGGGATNEKLF
TRBJ1-6 TRBV5-1 ASSSDRGSYNSPLH
TRBJ2-7 TRBV11-2 ASSKGASYEQY
TRBJ2-6 TRBV4-2 ASSQTNRGSLLSSGANVLT
. TRBV15 ATSRATSSSYEQY
TRBJ2-1 TRBV19 ASSKIQGGEQF
TRBJ2-1 TRBV7-9 ASSLETRWEQF
TRBJ2-3 TRBV29-1 SVAGGETSTDTQY
TRBJ2-3 TRBV29-1 SVGVRLTDTQY
TRBJ2-1 TRBV6-4 AVHTGGSSYNEQF
TRBJ1-2 TRBV9 ASRAANYGYT
TRBJ1-6 TRBV10-3 AISEGADRWDSPLH
TRBJ2-3 TRBV18 ASSAGGRADTQY
TRBJ2-7 TRBV11-2 ASSPTPGIFYEQY
TRBJ1-2 TRBV5-1 ASRTGANYGYT
TRBJ1-1 TRBV5-8 ASSLWQGLATEAF
TRBJ2-7 TRBV10-3 AISADSDVYRNEQY
TRBJ1-5 TRBV6-4 ASTLGISNQPQH
TRBJ2-1 TRBV2 ASSESGRALYNEQF
TRBJ2-6 TRBV5-6 ASSSIAGAVSGANVLT
TRBJ2-2 TRBV19 ASSTGLAGAFDTGELF
TRBJ1-1 TRBV2 ASSSLGQKNTEAF
TRBJ1-6 TRBV19 ASSFPVNSPLH
TRBJ2-7 TRBV14 ASSQDLDSAEQY
TRBJ2-2 TRBV14 ASSPRLAGLGELF
TRBJ2-5 TRBV4-3 ASSQRAGGQETQY
TRBJ2-3 TRBV5-4 ASSLMASTDTQY
TRBJ1-5 TRBV4-1 ASSPSTFSNQPQH
TRBJ2-3 TRBV18 ASSLFNGEDTQY
TRBJ2-2 TRBV9 ASTIAGTNTGELF
TRBJ2-3 TRBV5-1 ASSPISGGTDTQY
TRBJ1-5 TRBV7-8 ASSLIGGNGNQPQH
TRBJ2-2 TRBV13 ASSRLAGVARELF
TRBJ2-1 TRBV2 ASRLDTYNEQF
TRBJ2-1 TRBV19 ASSSRLAGYNEQF
TRBJ2-3 TRBV4-1 ASSQDRSTDTQY
TRBJ1-2 TRBV5-4 ASSLGQGAGGYT
TRBJ2-7 TRBV27 ASSLNRDSSYEQY
TRBJ1-5 TRBV27 ASSLVQGQPQH
TRBJ1-6 TRBV11-3 ASSQGVGRSYNSPLH
TRBJ2-7 TRBV7-3 ASSPGQGAFHEQY
TRBJ2-1 TRBV6-5 ASSYSGTTYNEQF